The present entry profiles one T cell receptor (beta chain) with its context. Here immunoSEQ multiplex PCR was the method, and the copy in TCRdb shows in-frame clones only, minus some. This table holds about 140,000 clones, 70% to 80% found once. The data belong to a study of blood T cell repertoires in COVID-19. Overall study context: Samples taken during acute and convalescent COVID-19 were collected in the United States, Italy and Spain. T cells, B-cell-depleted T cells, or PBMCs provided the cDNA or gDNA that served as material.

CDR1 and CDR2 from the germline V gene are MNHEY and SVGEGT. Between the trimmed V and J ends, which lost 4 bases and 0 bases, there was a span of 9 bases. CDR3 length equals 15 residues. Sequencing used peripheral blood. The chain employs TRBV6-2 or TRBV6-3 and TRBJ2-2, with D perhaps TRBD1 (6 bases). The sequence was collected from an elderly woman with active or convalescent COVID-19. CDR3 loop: CASSWGQTNTGELFF. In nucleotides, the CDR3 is TGTGCCAGCAGTTGGGGGCAGACGAACACCGGGGAGCTGTTTTTT.